Listed below are T cell receptor beta chains from one sample, sequenced in a study of blood T cell repertoires in COVID-19. Assay: immunoSEQ multiplex PCR; the TCRdb copy retains only in-frame clones and omits some. The table shows more than 40,000 clones, with 87% occurring only once. Sequences were obtained from peripheral blood. All receptors derive from a man aged 55-75 years with acute or convalescent COVID-19. Each CDR3 is given with its conserved first and last residue. The D gene is left open where the match is weak. The size of a clone is reported for some rows only, either as once, few or many, or as a class for expanded clones.

V	size	D	J	CDR3	DNA
TRBV9	-	-	TRBJ1-2	CASSVEQGYGYTF	TGTGCCAGCAGCGTAGAACAGGGCTATGGCTACACCTTC
TRBV7-6	-	-	TRBJ1-2	CASSSVGGHGYTF	TGTGCCAGCAGCTCGGTGGGGGGTCATGGCTACACCTTC
TRBV15	-	TRBD1	TRBJ2-5	CATSKGQVQETQYF	TGTGCCACCAGCAAGGGACAGGTCCAAGAGACCCAGTACTTC
TRBV11-2	-	-	TRBJ2-1	CASSFDVYSGAYNEQFF	TGTGCCAGCAGCTTCGATGTTTATAGCGGAGCCTACAATGAGCAGTTCTTC
TRBV9	-	TRBD1	TRBJ1-2	CASSVGQGAGYTF	TGTGCCAGCAGCGTTGGGCAGGGGGCTGGCTACACCTTC
TRBV7-2	once	-	TRBJ1-2	CASSAPGTFYGYTF	TGTGCCAGCAGCGCCCCCGGGACATTTTATGGCTACACCTTC
TRBV11-2	-	-	TRBJ2-7	CASSFAGATYEQYF	TGTGCCAGCAGCTTTGCGGGGGCGACCTACGAGCAGTACTTC
TRBV11-2	-	TRBD1	TRBJ2-1	CASSLRDRGDEQFF	TGTGCCAGCAGCCTTCGGGACAGGGGCGATGAGCAGTTCTTC
TRBV9	-	-	TRBJ1-2	CASSVGMAFYGYTF	TGTGCCAGCAGCGTAGGAATGGCTTTCTATGGCTACACCTTC
TRBV11-1	-	-	TRBJ1-2	CASSSSGGDRYGYTF	TGTGCCAGCAGCTCAAGCGGGGGGGATCGGTATGGCTACACCTTC
TRBV5-1	-	TRBD1	TRBJ2-1	CASSYGQGASYNEQFF	TGCGCCAGCAGCTATGGACAGGGGGCTTCCTACAATGAGCAGTTCTTC
TRBV19	-	TRBD2	TRBJ2-3	CASTPSGGGDTQYF	TGTGCCAGTACCCCTAGCGGGGGAGGGGATACGCAGTATTTT
TRBV5-4	-	TRBD1	TRBJ1-1	CASSSTPAGGLTEAFF	TGTGCCAGCAGCTCCACCCCCGCAGGGGGCCTCACTGAAGCTTTCTTT
TRBV7-9	-	-	TRBJ1-1	CASSQGGTEAFF	TGTGCCAGCAGCCAAGGGGGCACTGAAGCTTTCTTT
TRBV25-1	-	-	TRBJ1-2	CASSQGRDYGYTF	TGTGCCAGCAGTCAGGGCAGGGATTATGGCTACACCTTC
TRBV19	-	TRBD2	TRBJ2-1	CASSNRGGLEEQFF	TGTGCCAGTAGTAACCGGGGGGGCTTGGAAGAGCAGTTCTTC
TRBV11-2	-	TRBD1	TRBJ1-6	CASSLETGVSPLHF	TGTGCCAGCAGCTTAGAAACAGGGGTTTCACCCCTCCACTTT
TRBV4-3	-	TRBD2	TRBJ2-1	CASSQDVSTSGGKQFF	TGCGCCAGCAGCCAAGATGTTTCGACTAGCGGCGGTAAGCAGTTCTTC
TRBV11-2	-	TRBD2	TRBJ2-7	CASSPRLAGSSYEQYF	TGTGCCAGCAGCCCCCGGCTAGCGGGGAGCTCCTACGAGCAGTACTTC
TRBV3-1/TRBV3-2	-	-	TRBJ2-7	CASSHQRDSYEQYF	TGTGCCAGCAGCCATCAACGGGACTCCTACGAGCAGTACTTC
TRBV19	-	TRBD1	TRBJ2-6	CASSISRGQDPFGANVLTF	TGTGCCAGTAGTATCTCTAGGGGACAGGACCCCTTTGGGGCCAACGTCCTGACTTTC
TRBV6-5	-	-	TRBJ2-2	CASTDNRVTGELFF	TGTGCCAGCACGGATAATCGGGTCACCGGGGAGCTGTTTTTT
TRBV11-2	-	-	TRBJ1-1	CASSFPGVNTEAFF	TGTGCCAGCAGCTTCCCAGGGGTGAACACTGAAGCTTTCTTT
TRBV7-2	-	TRBD2	TRBJ2-1	CASSLGLADNEQFF	TGTGCCAGCAGCTTAGGCCTAGCGGACAATGAGCAGTTCTTC
TRBV5-1	-	-	TRBJ1-4	CASSLELPSTEKLFF	TGCGCCAGCAGCTTGGAACTCCCTAGTACTGAAAAACTGTTTTTT
TRBV5-4	once	TRBD1	TRBJ1-2	CASSSTGGFDGYTF	TGTGCCAGCAGCTCGACAGGGGGCTTCGATGGCTACACCTTC
TRBV6-2/TRBV6-3	-	TRBD2	TRBJ2-3	CASSSFSGGAYTQYF	TGTGCCAGCAGTTCCTTTAGCGGGGGGGCCTATACGCAGTATTTT
TRBV29-1	-	TRBD2	TRBJ2-2	CSVGLAANTGELFF	TGCAGCGTTGGGCTAGCGGCAAACACCGGGGAGCTGTTTTTT
TRBV21-1	-	-	TRBJ2-3	CASSKAGKTSGVCTDTQYF	TGTGCCAGCAGCAAAGCGGGGAAGACTAGCGGGGTATGCACAGATACGCAGTATTTT
TRBV4-1	-	-	TRBJ1-1	CASRGGENTEAFF	TGCGCCAGCAGGGGAGGGGAGAACACTGAAGCTTTCTTT
TRBV7-2	-	TRBD1	TRBJ1-6	CASSLVMGQASRNSPLHF	TGTGCCAGCAGCTTAGTCATGGGACAGGCGTCGCGGAATTCACCCCTCCACTTT
TRBV6-6	-	-	TRBJ1-2	CASSYGYRERSGYTF	TGTGCCAGCAGTTACGGGTACAGGGAGAGGAGTGGCTACACCTTC
TRBV9	-	-	TRBJ2-1	CASSVEAGVDNEQFF	TGTGCCAGCAGCGTAGAGGCAGGGGTAGACAATGAGCAGTTCTTC